Listed below are T cell receptor beta chains from one sample, sequenced in a study of cytomegalovirus exposure and HLA in healthy donors. Here immunoSEQ multiplex PCR was the method, and the copy in TCRdb shows in-frame clones only, minus some. The repertoire has some 190,000 clones, approximately 84% of them found once; the top ten carry about 1.3%. The sample taken for sequencing was PBMCs. These receptors were taken from a girl under 18 in good health and CMV-seropositive. CDR3s include the opening cysteine and the closing phenylalanine or tryptophan. The D gene is left open where the match is weak. Clone sizes are given selectively: once, few, many, or a class where the clone is expanded.

CDR3 DNA | CDR3 protein | J gene | V gene | clone size | D gene
TGCGCCAGCAGGGGACAGGCCCTAAGCTCTGGGGCCAACGTCCTGACTTTC | CASRGQALSSGANVLTF | TRBJ2-6 | TRBV5-1 | once | TRBD1
TGTGCCAGCAGCCTCAGTGATATGAACACTGAAGCTTTCTTT | CASSLSDMNTEAFF | TRBJ1-1 | TRBV6-5 | few | NA
TGTGCCAGCAGTTTAGCAGGGGCCGGGAACACTGAAGCTTTCTTT | CASSLAGAGNTEAFF | TRBJ1-1 | TRBV27 | NA | NA
TGTGCCAGCAGCCAGGGGGCCCTTAGCAATCAGCCCCAGCATTTT | CASSQGALSNQPQHF | TRBJ1-5 | TRBV16 | once | NA
TGTGCTAGTGGTTTTACCGTCACAGGGGGCACTAATGAAAAACTGTTTTTT | CASGFTVTGGTNEKLFF | TRBJ1-4 | TRBV12-5 | NA | TRBD1
TGTGCCAGCAGTCCCGGGAGGAACATTCAGTACTTC | CASSPGRNIQYF | TRBJ2-4 | TRBV6-5 | NA | TRBD2
TGTGCCAGCACGGCTAGCGGGCCGAAGGTCCACGAGCAGTACTTC | CASTASGPKVHEQYF | TRBJ2-7 | TRBV2 | NA | TRBD2
TGTGCCATCAGAGGGCCAGGGGCTTCCTACGAGCAGTACTTC | CAIRGPGASYEQYF | TRBJ2-7 | TRBV10-3 | NA | NA
TGTGCCAGCAGCAACAGGGGGCAGTCTGGAAACACCATATATTTT | CASSNRGQSGNTIYF | TRBJ1-3 | TRBV7-2 | NA | TRBD1
TGTGCCAGCAGTGTAGGGGGACGTCAAGCTTTCTTT | CASSVGGRQAFF | TRBJ1-1 | TRBV6-1 | few | NA
TGTGCCAGCAGCGTAGCGGGAGGGCCCTACAATGAGCAGTTCTTC | CASSVAGGPYNEQFF | TRBJ2-1 | TRBV9 | NA | TRBD2
TGTGCCAGCAGCTTAGAAGGGGCCGGGGAGCTGTTTTTT | CASSLEGAGELFF | TRBJ2-2 | TRBV7-9 | NA | NA
TGTGCCAGCAGCGTACGACAGGGGGCAGGAGAGCAGTTCTTC | CASSVRQGAGEQFF | TRBJ2-1 | TRBV7-2 | NA | TRBD1
TGTGCCAGCAGCGTAGCGACTAGTTGGGACGGGAGGCAGTTCTTC | CASSVATSWDGRQFF | TRBJ2-1 | TRBV9 | NA | NA
TGTGCCTGGGGGACAGGGGCTTCCTACGAGCAGTACTTC | CAWGTGASYEQYF | TRBJ2-7 | TRBV30 | NA | TRBD1
TGCGCCAGCAGCTCCCAGGGGGCGACCTACGAGCAGTACTTC | CASSSQGATYEQYF | TRBJ2-7 | TRBV5-1 | NA | TRBD1